This T cell receptor beta chain was captured by sequencing in a study of vaccination effects on CD4 cells after COVID-19 (dated by TCRdb to between 2021 and 2022). Looking at the study overall: Across the study, the median time from the second dose to post-vaccine sampling was 72 days (range 14 to 241). Cultures from other donors in the study were sequenced with the Oncomine TCR Beta short-read assay on an Illumina iSeq 100. A total of over nine COVID-19 convalescent patients and several SARS-CoV-2-naive healthy vaccine recipients were included in the full study. SARS-CoV-2 spike-specific CD4+ TCR repertoires were compared before and after mRNA vaccination in COVID-19 convalescent patients and in infection-naive vaccine recipients. What the study reported, not specific to this receptor: The study was limited by a small number of convalescent patients, and early post-infection timepoints were lacking. Among healthy vaccine recipients, nearly all vaccine-induced clones were SARS-CoV-2 mono-reactive, and just 1 of 255 was cross-reactive with common cold coronaviruses. At late post-vaccination timepoints, both infection-induced and vaccine-induced clones showed marked clonal contraction, consistent with waning T cell responses.

To prepare the library, the immunoSEQ multiplex PCR assay was applied. DNA from the CD4+ T cells that had been cultured and isolated underwent TCR beta CDR3 sequencing. The paper's data handling went like this. The analysis removed non-productive TCR sequences, trimmed reads to the CDR3 region, and retained only CDR3s that were 7 or more amino acids long. Antigen-specific clonotypes were identified with the MANAFEST web app by comparing expansion in peptide wells against reference cultures. To be called positive, a clone needed expansion at FDR<0.05 compared with the reference and with all other wells, an odds ratio greater than 5, and a frequency greater than 0.1% in two replicate wells. Clonotypes significantly expanded in SARS-CoV-2 spike wells and in at least one common cold coronavirus spike condition were defined as cross-reactive. Using the stringdist R package, CDR3 similarity was measured by Levenshtein distance, and unrooted trees were constructed with ape in R 3.6.1. The clones in this table, taken by TCRdb from immuneACCESS, are in-frame only. Not every clone is retained; where verified, under half of the shortfall comes from an unresolved V gene, and the cause of the rest is unknown. V and J calls and clone size are given by that table; D and trimming were obtained from the DNA. The sample includes approximately 12,000 clones, with around 68% observed a single time. The top ten clonotypes cover approximately 9.3% of the sample.

Concerning this clone itself: The specificity of this receptor is unknown. Per-nucleotide qualities are absent, and no much larger clonotype sits a single base away.

Including the terminal cysteine and phenylalanine, the CDR3 comprises 13 residues. Only CDR3 DNA remains: 39 bases, in frame from the first base. The junction shows trimming of 4 bases on V and 2 bases on J, plus 8 bases between the germline ends. Sequences SGHRS (CDR1) and YFSETQ (CDR2) are obtained from the germline V gene. To identify antigen-specific CD4+ T cell clonotypes by their expansion, the ViraFEST assay first stimulated PBMC with viral peptide pools and then applied TCR sequencing. After roughly 11 days of culture, CD4+ T cells were isolated with the EasySep CD4+ T cell isolation kit. Each participant received two doses of an mRNA SARS-CoV-2 vaccine, either BNT162b2 or mRNA-1273. Healthy vaccine recipients had no prior SARS-CoV-2 infection, confirmed by negative nucleocapsid antibodies before and after vaccination. A few million PBMC per well were cultured with approximately 10 ug/ml peptides in IMDM containing roughly 5% human AB serum, around 9.7 IU/ml IL-2 and gentamicin. On days 3 and 7, half of the culture medium was replaced with fresh IL-2-containing medium. Unless otherwise noted, each peptide stimulation condition was cultured in triplicate wells. PBMC were separated from whole blood using Ficoll-Paque Plus gradient centrifugation and were then either cryopreserved at -140C or used fresh. The overlapping peptide pools covered the spike proteins of SARS-CoV-2 as well as those of the common cold coronaviruses HCoV-NL63, HCoV-OC43 and HCoV-229E. The QIAamp micro DNA kit was used to extract genomic DNA from the cultured CD4+ T cells.

Recombination joined TRBV5-1 with TRBJ2-3, with the D gene call left open. The receptor was isolated from a human donor who received a COVID-19 vaccine. The material sequenced was CD4+ T cells from PBMCs cultured with SARS-CoV-2 spike peptides, taken after COVID-19 vaccination. Read against the paper, the sample's cell subset or site label means: SARS-CoV-2 spike overlapping peptide pool stimulation. The bases are TGCGCCAGCAGCCTTACCCTCACAGATACGCAGTATTTT. It translates to CASSLTLTDTQYF. Joined to the reference TRBV5-1 and TRBJ2-3 proteins, this CDR3 gives the full variable domain: KAGVTQTPRYLIKTRGQQVTLSCSPISGHRSVSWYQQTPGQGLQFLFEYFSETQRNKGNFPGRFSGRQFSNSRSEMNVSTLELGDSALYLCASSLTLTDTQYFGPGTRLTVL.